This T cell receptor (beta chain) was recovered during a study of blood T cell repertoires in COVID-19. On the study more broadly: COVID-19 samples collected from the United States, Italy and Spain covered acute and convalescent phases. Sample material is recorded as cDNA or gDNA derived from T cells, B-cell-depleted T cells, or PBMCs.

Trimming stripped 2 bases from V and 5 bases from J, with 7 bases between. The germline V gene has CDR1 MRHNA and CDR2 SNTAGT. The CDR3 has 13 residues. Per the authors' pipeline: Amplification with reference gene primers provided the estimates of nucleated cell counts. The protocol was immunoSEQ multiplex PCR, while the TCRdb copy is restricted to in-frame clones and leaves out a portion. That table gives V, J and clone size, and the DNA gave D and trimming. The data show about 340,000 clones, around four fifths seen once. The sequenced material came from peripheral blood. This sequence originates from a man between 25 and 39 years old with active or convalescent COVID-19. The chain carries TRBV6-4 and TRBJ2-1; D gene unclear. CDR3 region: CASSDSPHNEQFF. CDR3 DNA: TGTGCCAGCAGTGACAGCCCCCACAATGAGCAGTTCTTC.